The 28 T cell receptor beta chains given below trace back to one sample, sequenced in a study of blood T cells in healthy people across ages. PCR was performed a second time for about 7 to 12 cycles using a sample-barcoded 5' primer and a J-beta primer mix. Each CDR3 protein is one row after TCRdb ran MiXCR on the 5' RACE reads. The profile shows hundreds of thousands of distinct CDR3 sequences, under 55% of them singletons. The sequenced sample consisted of blood. The receptors originated from a man older than 75 in good health.

In this sample, this clonotype turned up a few times. The V and J genes are TRBV5-5 and TRBJ1-4; perhaps TRBD1 as D (5 bases). V was pared by 4 bases and J by 8 bases, with 18 bases between. Germline CDR1 and CDR2: SGHKS and YYEKEE (reference sequence). The CDR3 totals 15 residues. The CDR3 DNA is TGTGCCAGCAGCCTCACGACAGTTACCTCCGAAAAACTGTTTTTT. Its protein is CASSLTTVTSEKLFF.

The gene calls are TRBV2 and TRBJ2-2, with unresolved D. The ends were cut back, 3 bases at V and 3 bases at J, with 11 bases in the middle. Germline V gene lookup returns CDR1 SNHLY and CDR2 FYNNEI. The CDR3 length is 15 residues. The CDR3 region is CASSEDGFDTGELFF. The CDR3 DNA follows: TGTGCCAGCAGTGAGGACGGATTCGACACCGGGGAGCTGTTTTTT.

V and J are TRBV7-9 and TRBJ2-3; perhaps TRBD2 as D (6 bases). There are 16 residues in the CDR3. Germline V gene lookup returns CDR1 SEHNR and CDR2 FQNEAQ (reference sequence). Trimming removed 7 bases at V and 8 bases at J, with 25 bases between. The CDR3: CASTPEDWRAPGTQYF. CDR3 in DNA: TGTGCCAGCACCCCAGAGGACTGGAGGGCGCCTGGTACGCAGTATTTT.

The chain is built from TRBV10-3 and TRBJ2-1; TRBD2 might be the D (5 bases). Germline V gene sequence: CDR1 ENHRY, CDR2 SYGVKD. The length of the CDR3 is 16 residues. V lost 3 bases and J lost 5, with 17 bases in between. The CDR3 nucleotides read TGTGCCATCAGTGAACCGAGCGGAGCCGTAAACAATGAGCAGTTCTTC. Translated: CAISEPSGAVNNEQFF.

The V gene is TRBV7-9, the J gene TRBJ2-1, with D maybe TRBD2 (6 bases). CDR1 SEHNR and CDR2 FQNEAQ come from the germline V gene (reference sequence). V dropped 5 bases and J dropped 5 bases, with 16 bases sitting between them. The CDR3 sequence is 15 residues long. DNA of the CDR3: TGTGCCAGCAGCGTATACCAAGCGGGTGACAATGAGCAGTTCTTC. Translating gives CASSVYQAGDNEQFF.

This clonotype has more than one count but fewer than ten. The chain uses TRBV5-1 and TRBJ1-1, with 8 bases identical to TRBD1. With V trimmed by 0 bases and J by 1 base, 2 bases remained unmatched. CDR3 length equals 15 residues. CDR1 is SGHRS and CDR2 is YFSETQ in the germline V gene. The CDR3 DNA sequence: TGCGCCAGCAGCTTGGAAGGGACAGGGAACACTGAAGCTTTCTTT. It is translated as CASSLEGTGNTEAFF.

The CDR3 nucleotides are TGCGCCACCCGGACAGGGGTATTGAACACTGAAGCTTTCTTT. Amino acid sequence: CATRTGVLNTEAFF. The chain has TRBV5-1 and TRBJ1-1; 9 nucleotides agree with TRBD1. V shed 9 bases, J shed 0 bases, and the junction held 6 bases outside the gene matches. The CDR3 length is 14 residues. Germline CDR1 and CDR2: SGHRS and YFSETQ.

The chain is built from TRBV24-1 and TRBJ2-1; TRBD1 matches 10 bases. CDR3 length: 15 residues. Looked up from germline, CDR1 is KGHDR and CDR2 is SFDVKD. Unmatched junction bases numbered 10, after V lost 5 bases and J lost 10 bases. CDR3 loop: CATSGGTGVAKEQFF. CDR3 bases: TGTGCCACCAGTGGGGGGACAGGGGTGGCCAAGGAGCAGTTCTTC.

The CDR3 spells CASGLEGTHTDTQYF. In DNA, the CDR3 is TGTGCTAGTGGTTTGGAGGGGACCCACACAGATACGCAGTATTTT. V gene TRBV12-5 combines with J gene TRBJ2-3; D may be TRBD1 or TRBD2 (5 bases each). Germline-derived CDR1 and CDR2 are LGHNT and FRNRAP. Trimming removed 1 base at V and 2 bases at J, with 10 bases between. The CDR3 has 15 amino acids.

CDR3 nucleotide sequence: TGTGCCAGCAGCCAAGATCACGCGGCGACAGGACTAGAGACCCAGTACTTC. Its translation is CASSQDHAATGLETQYF. V and J are TRBV4-2 and TRBJ2-7; D is perhaps TRBD1 (6 bases). The J call is in doubt because the DNA end fits TRBJ2-5 better. This CDR3 has 17 amino acids. CDR1 is LGHNA and CDR2 is YNFKEQ in the germline V gene.

The V and J genes are TRBV11-2 and TRBJ2-7, with D perhaps being TRBD1 or TRBD2 (5 bases each). The V and J ends lost 1 base and 5 bases respectively, with 12 bases between them. This CDR3 is 14 amino acids long. CDR1 and CDR2 from the germline V gene are SGHAT and FQNNGV. The CDR3 here is CASSLGGVWDEQYF. In nucleotides, the CDR3 is TGTGCCAGCAGCTTAGGAGGGGTTTGGGACGAGCAGTACTTC.

This clonotype was found a few times. The chain combines TRBV6-5 with TRBJ2-2; 7 nucleotides match TRBD1. Trimming cost V 10 bases and J 4 bases; bases outside gene matches: 9. This CDR3 spans 14 amino acids. Germline loops: CDR1 MNHEY, CDR2 SVGAGI. The CDR3 protein is CATQGEPFTGELFF. In nucleotides, the CDR3 is TGTGCCACTCAGGGGGAACCTTTCACCGGGGAGCTGTTTTTT.

The chain recombines TRBV6-2 or TRBV6-3 with TRBJ2-7; either TRBD1 or TRBD2 may fit D (5 bases each). This CDR3 has 15 residues. Germline values: CDR1 MNHEY, CDR2 SVGEGT. V lost 4 bases and J 1 base, leaving 14 bases between the germline ends. The CDR3 bases are TGTGCCAGCAGTTCCACCGGGGCCGGGTCCTACGAGCAGTACTTC. Translating gives CASSSTGAGSYEQYF.

Only a few counts were recorded for this clonotype. The chain recombines TRBV5-1 with TRBJ1-1, with a tentative D call TRBD1 (6 bases). Deletions cut 4 bases from V and 3 bases from J, with 13 bases between. Germline V lookup: CDR1 SGHRS, CDR2 YFSETQ. This CDR3 spans 14 amino acids. CDR3 nucleotides: TGCGCCAGCAGCCTAGATACAGGGTACACTGAAGCTTTCTTT. Translation: CASSLDTGYTEAFF.

The table lists this clonotype with a count of one. The rearrangement uses TRBV5-1 and TRBJ2-5; tentative D call: TRBD2 (5 bases). Trimming shortened V by 0 bases and J by 0 bases, and 12 bases separated the two germline ends. The CDR3 covers 16 residues. CDR1 is SGHRS and CDR2 is YFSETQ in the germline V gene. The CDR3 bases are TGCGCCAGCAGCTTGGGATGGACTTCGTACCAAGAGACCCAGTACTTC. Its translation: CASSLGWTSYQETQYF.

This clonotype appeared a few times. The gene calls are TRBV4-3 and TRBJ2-6; 7 bases are shared with TRBD1. Losses at the gene ends were 0 bases for V and 0 bases for J; bases not matched to a gene: 8. The V gene's germline CDR1 is LGHNA and CDR2 YSLEER. CDR3 length: 19 residues. The CDR3 loop reads CASSQDTVGTASGANVLTF. The CDR3 DNA sequence: TGCGCCAGCAGCCAAGATACGGTAGGGACAGCCTCTGGGGCCAACGTCCTGACTTTC.

The chain couples TRBV7-2 to TRBJ1-6, with 10 nucleotides matching TRBD1. J lost 7 bases, V lost 5 bases, and 8 bases had no gene match. This CDR3 has 16 amino acids. Germline V gives CDR1 SGHTA, CDR2 FQGNSA. The CDR3 region is CASSRRDRGTNSPLHF. The CDR3 DNA follows: TGTGCCAGCAGCCGCCGGGACAGGGGCACGAATTCACCCCTCCACTTT.

The chain combines TRBV5-1 with TRBJ1-2; the match to TRBD1 covers 8 bases. J was trimmed by 7 bases and V by 0 bases; bases with no gene match: 11. This CDR3 has 16 residues. Germline loops: CDR1 SGHRS, CDR2 YFSETQ. The CDR3 is CASSLGQGSRSGGYTF. The CDR3 DNA reads as TGCGCCAGCAGCTTGGGACAGGGGTCTCGTTCGGGTGGCTACACCTTC.

The chain uses TRBV25-1 and TRBJ2-4, with a possible D match to TRBD2 (5 bases). This CDR3 contains 15 residues. V lost 2 bases, J lost 0 bases, and 8 bases lay in between. CDR1 is MGHDK, CDR2 SYGVNS, per germline. This CDR3 is CASSEPGLAKNIQYF. The DNA of the CDR3 is TGTGCCAGCAGTGAACCAGGACTAGCCAAAAACATTCAGTACTTC.

The table lists this clonotype with a few counts. The chain couples TRBV5-5 to TRBJ1-5; no definite D call. CDR1 is SGHKS and CDR2 is YYEKEE in the germline V gene (reference sequence). V lost 0 bases and J 5 bases, leaving 12 bases between the germline ends. This CDR3 is built from 15 residues. The CDR3 sequence: CASSLGPGSYQPQHF. The CDR3 nucleotides read TGTGCCAGCAGCTTGGGACCCGGATCATATCAGCCCCAGCATTTT.

CDR3 sequence (DNA): TGTGCCAGCAGTTATCAAGGGTTCGGCTCTGGGGCCAACGTCCTGACTTTC. Protein: CASSYQGFGSGANVLTF. V gene TRBV6-2 or TRBV6-3 combines with J gene TRBJ2-6; D is undetermined. This CDR3 region has 17 residues. The germline V and J ends were trimmed by 3 bases and 0 bases, with 12 bases remaining between them. Germline assignment: CDR1 MNHEY and CDR2 SVGEGT.

This clonotype appeared a single time. This sequence joins TRBV20-1 and TRBJ2-3; D tentatively fits TRBD1 or TRBD2 (7 bases each). V was shortened by 6 bases and J by 1 base, with 17 bases between the two germline ends. Germline V lookup: CDR1 DFQATT, CDR2 SNEGSKA (reference sequence). The CDR3 runs 15 residues. CDR3 amino acids: CSAGRGRGGTDTQYF. CDR3 nucleotides: TGCAGTGCGGGGAGGGGCAGGGGGGGCACAGATACGCAGTATTTT.

Regarding this clonotype: Since a much larger clone is just one base distant, this may be a read error. The chain joins TRBV20-1 to TRBJ2-7; D assignment may be TRBD1 or TRBD2 (5 bases each). Looked up from germline, CDR1 is DFQATT and CDR2 is SNEGSKA (reference sequence). The CDR3 has 13 residues. V was trimmed by 1 base and J by 7 bases, leaving 14 bases between them. As DNA, the CDR3 is TGCAGTGCTAGAGCAGGGAGCTACAATGAGCAGTACTTC. Its protein is CSARAGSYNEQYF.

The chain recombines TRBV30 with TRBJ1-5, with 8 bases aligning to TRBD1. J lost 6 bases, V lost 5 bases, and 6 bases had no gene match. Germline CDR1 GTSNPN, CDR2 SVGIG (reference sequence). This CDR3 is built from 13 residues. For the CDR3, the DNA is TGTGCCTGGGGACAGGGCTTAGGTCAGCCCCAGCATTTT. This codes for CAWGQGLGQPQHF.

DNA for the CDR3: TGCGCCAGCAGCATGACAGGCTACGAGCAGTACTTC. This translates into CASSMTGYEQYF. The V gene is TRBV5-1, the J gene TRBJ2-7; a possible D gene is TRBD1 (6 bases). Germline V gives CDR1 SGHRS, CDR2 YFSETQ. The CDR3 is 12 amino acids. The V end was cut by 4 bases, the J end by 3 bases, with 8 bases between.

This clonotype appeared a single time. The chain recombines TRBV5-1 with TRBJ2-5; no reliable D call. The J call may be mistaken, given a closer DNA end match to TRBJ2-7. This CDR3 region has 13 residues. Germline V gene lookup returns CDR1 SGHRS and CDR2 YFSETQ. Written as DNA, the CDR3 is TGCGCCAGCACCCCAGGTTCAGGCTACGAGCAGTACTTC. Translating it yields CASTPGSGYEQYF.

The V gene is TRBV4-3, the J gene TRBJ2-5, with 8 bases lining up with TRBD1. Germline values: CDR1 LGHNA, CDR2 YSLEER. With V trimmed by 2 bases and J by 8 bases, 16 bases remained unmatched. This CDR3 has 17 residues. For the CDR3, the DNA is TGCGCCAGCAGCCAATCCCCCTCCGGACAGGGTTCCGAAACCCAGTACTTC. Residues: CASSQSPSGQGSETQYF.

The chain couples TRBV25-1 to TRBJ1-5, with D possibly TRBD1 on 6 matching bases. The CDR3 extends over 14 amino acids. Germline V gene lookup returns CDR1 MGHDK and CDR2 SYGVNS. V lost 8 bases to trimming and J lost 0 bases, with 11 bases between them. The CDR3 protein is CASSRGASNQPQHF. DNA for the CDR3: TGTGCCAGCTCGAGGGGGGCTAGCAATCAGCCCCAGCATTTT.